The clone carrying this T cell receptor (beta chain) was observed many times. No antigen is known for it. The data were obtained in a study of identical twins. Study-wide findings and caveats: Zero-insertion results could be subject to partial confounding by invariant MAIT and iNKT cells.

Carrying unique molecular identifiers, the cDNA also gained a universal primer site through template switching. MiXCR, applied by TCRdb to the 5' RACE reads, yields one record per CDR3 protein. The data contain approximately 230,000 distinct CDR3 sequences, over 5.5% of them seen just once; the ten biggest clones take up less than 15%. This same sample was also part of a study on T cells expressing NK-cell markers.

The receptor comes from a woman aged 18-35 years in good health. Material: CD8+ T cells sorted from blood.

The CDR3 sequence: CASSYSSTEQFF. CDR3 coding DNA: TGTGCCAGCAGTTACTCTAGCACTGAGCAGTTCTTC. The V call is TRBV6-5, the J call TRBJ2-1; D uncertain. The germline V and J ends were trimmed by 0 bases and 9 bases, with 6 bases remaining between them. The CDR3 runs to 12 residues. Germline V CDR1 and CDR2: MNHEY, SVGAGI.